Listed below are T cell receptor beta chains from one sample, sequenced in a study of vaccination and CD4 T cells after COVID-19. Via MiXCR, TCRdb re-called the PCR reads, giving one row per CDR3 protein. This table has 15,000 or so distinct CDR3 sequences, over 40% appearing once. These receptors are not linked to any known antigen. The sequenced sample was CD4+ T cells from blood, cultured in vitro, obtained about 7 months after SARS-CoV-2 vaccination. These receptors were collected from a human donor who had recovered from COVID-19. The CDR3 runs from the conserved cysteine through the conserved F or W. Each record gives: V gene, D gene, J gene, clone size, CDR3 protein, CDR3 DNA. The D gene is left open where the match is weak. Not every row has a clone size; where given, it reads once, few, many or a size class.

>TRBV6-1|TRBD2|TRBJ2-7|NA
CASSEPGTISYEQYF
TGTGCCAGCAGTGAACCGGGGACTATAAGCTACGAGCAGTACTTC
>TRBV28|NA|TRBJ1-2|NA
CASSLGSYGYTF
TGTGCCAGCAGTTTGGGAAGCTATGGCTACACCTTC
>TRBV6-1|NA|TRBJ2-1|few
CASSRRQVPTSAEQFF
TGTGCCAGCAGTCGTCGTCAGGTCCCGACATCTGCTGAGCAGTTCTTC
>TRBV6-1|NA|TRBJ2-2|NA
CASSLRRWGEPFF
TGTGCCAGCAGTCTCCGAAGGTGGGGGGAGCCGTTTTTT
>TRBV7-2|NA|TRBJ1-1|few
CASSRQVDTEAFF
TGTGCCAGCAGCCGGCAGGTTGACACTGAAGCTTTCTTT
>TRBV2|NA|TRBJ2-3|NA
CASSTSVAQYF
TGTGCCAGCAGCACAAGCGTGGCGCAGTATTTT
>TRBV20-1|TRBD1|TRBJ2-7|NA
CSAEDREDYEQYF
TGCAGTGCGGAAGACAGGGAAGACTACGAGCAGTACTTC
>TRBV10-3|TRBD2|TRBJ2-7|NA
CAISAPLAGGSYEQYF
TGTGCCATCAGTGCCCCACTAGCGGGGGGCTCCTACGAGCAGTACTTC
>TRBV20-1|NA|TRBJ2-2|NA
CSARNRHHSAGELFF
TGCAGTGCTAGAAACAGGCATCATAGCGCCGGGGAGCTGTTTTTT
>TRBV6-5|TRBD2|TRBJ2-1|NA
CASSSSGGSYNEQFF
TGTGCCAGCAGTTCTAGCGGGGGGTCCTACAATGAGCAGTTCTTC
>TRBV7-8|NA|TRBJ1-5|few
CASSLALGGTGNQPQHF
TGTGCCAGCAGCTTAGCCCTTGGGGGAACGGGCAATCAGCCCCAGCATTTT
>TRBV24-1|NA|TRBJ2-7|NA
CATKEGTNGFEQYF
TGTGCCACCAAAGAAGGGACAAACGGCTTCGAGCAGTACTTC
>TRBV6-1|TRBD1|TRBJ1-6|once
CATKGPGGDNSPLHF
TGTGCCACCAAAGGGCCAGGGGGGGATAATTCACCCCTCCACTTT
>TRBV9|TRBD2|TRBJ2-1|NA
CASSVRLADNEQFF
TGTGCCAGCAGCGTCCGTCTAGCGGACAATGAGCAGTTCTTC
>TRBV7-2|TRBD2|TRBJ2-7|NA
CASSRWTSYEQYF
TGTGCCAGCAGCCGATGGACTAGCTACGAGCAGTACTTC
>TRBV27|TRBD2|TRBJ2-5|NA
CASSRGVRETQYF
TGTGCCAGCAGTCGGGGGGTTCGAGAGACCCAGTACTTC
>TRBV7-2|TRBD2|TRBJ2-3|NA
CASSPLRAGGQADTQYF
TGTGCCAGCAGCCCACTAAGGGCGGGGGGGCAAGCAGATACGCAGTATTTT
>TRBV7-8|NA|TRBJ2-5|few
CASSTAAGETQYF
TGTGCCAGCAGTACAGCGGCAGGTGAGACCCAGTACTTC
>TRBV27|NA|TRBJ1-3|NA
CASRPRTSTGNTIYF
TGTGCCAGCAGACCCCGGACGTCGACTGGAAACACCATATATTTT
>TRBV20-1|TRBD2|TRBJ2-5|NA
CSAPGLAGGGWQETQYF
TGCAGTGCCCCCGGACTAGCGGGGGGGGGGTGGCAAGAGACCCAGTACTTC
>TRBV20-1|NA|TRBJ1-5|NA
CSARALRGYNQPQHF
TGCAGTGCTAGAGCTTTAAGAGGGTACAATCAGCCCCAGCATTTT
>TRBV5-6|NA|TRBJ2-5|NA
CASSREVGTGVQYF
TGTGCCAGCAGCCGTGAGGTCGGGACGGGGGTCCAGTACTTC